A single sample is the source of the 5 T cell receptor beta chains below, sequenced in a study of blood T cell repertoires in COVID-19. Using immunoSEQ multiplex PCR, the repertoire was profiled, and TCRdb retains in-frame clones only, with some absent. The data show 350,000 to 400,000 clones, 80% to 95% seen once. The specimen was PBMCs or T cells enriched from blood (not recorded which). These receptors originate from a woman in her 40s who had been exposed to COVID-19.

This chain connects TRBV19 to TRBJ2-1, with D possibly being TRBD1 (6 bases). There are 14 residues in the CDR3. The V end lost 3 bases, the J end lost 8 bases, and 14 bases lay between the germline ends. Germline lookup yields CDR1 LNHDA and CDR2 SQIVND (reference sequence). The CDR3 region has the DNA TGTGCCAGTAGTATGGGACAAAGTTTTGATGAGCAGTTCTTC. Translating gives CASSMGQSFDEQFF.

The chain uses TRBV19 and TRBJ1-4, with 9 bases aligning to TRBD1. V was clipped by 6 bases and J by 6 bases; unmatched bases: 5. The germline V gene has CDR1 LNHDA and CDR2 SQIVND (reference sequence). This CDR3 is 14 amino acids long. CDR3 nucleotides: TGTGCCAGTAGCTCTACAGGGGGCTATGAAAAACTGTTTTTT. Protein product: CASSSTGGYEKLFF.

Only one count was recorded for this clone. The chain combines TRBV29-1 with TRBJ2-7; 7 bases are a match to TRBD2. V lost 5 bases and J lost 3; bases outside the gene matches: 10. This CDR3 region has 14 residues. Germline V gene sequence: CDR1 SQVTM, CDR2 ANQGSEA. In DNA, the CDR3 is TGCAGCGTTTCGCTGGGGGGGGGTTTCTACGAGCAGTACTTC. This sequence encodes CSVSLGGGFYEQYF.

The chain links TRBV27 to TRBJ2-1; 11 bases agree with TRBD2. In germline, CDR1 is MNHEY, CDR2 SMNVEV (reference sequence). The V segment lost 2 bases and the J segment 9 bases; nucleotides outside the gene matches: 6. CDR3 length equals 15 residues. This chain's CDR3 is CASSLGSGRAGEQFF. Written as DNA, the CDR3 is TGTGCCAGCAGTTTAGGTAGCGGGAGGGCGGGTGAGCAGTTCTTC.

This chain connects TRBV27 to TRBJ2-1; weak D call: TRBD2 (6 bases). The ends were cut back, 4 bases at V and 10 bases at J, with 14 bases in the middle. The CDR3 sequence is 13 residues long. CDR1 MNHEY and CDR2 SMNVEV come from the germline V gene (reference sequence). In DNA, the CDR3 is TGTGCCAGCAGTTCAGGGTTGGGAGGCGAGCAGTTCTTC. It translates to CASSSGLGGEQFF.